The 11 T cell receptor beta chains below were found in one sample sequenced in a study of T cell responses to AZD1222 COVID-19 vaccine. Method: immunoSEQ multiplex PCR; TCRdb's copy keeps in-frame clones and lacks some. The sample has 180,000 or so clones, around 90% seen once; the top ten hold 1.5% to 2%. Sequences were derived from peripheral blood, sampled on day 0 of AZD1222 vaccination. Source of these receptors: an adult in good health.

This sequence joins TRBV7-3 and TRBJ2-2; TRBD2 matches 7 bases. V dropped 7 bases and J dropped 2; count of bases not matched to a gene: 7. CDR3 length: 15 amino acids. The germline V gene has CDR1 SGHTA and CDR2 FQGTGA. In DNA, the CDR3 is TGTGCCAGCACCTGGGAGGGCTCCAACACCGGGGAGCTGTTTTTT. Protein: CASTWEGSNTGELFF.

The rearrangement links TRBV24-1 to TRBJ2-2; 8 bases match TRBD1. CDR3 length: 14 residues. V trimming: 9 bases; J trimming: 1 base; junction bases outside the gene matches: 3. CDR1 is KGHDR and CDR2 is SFDVKD in the germline V gene. CDR3 region: CATLGQGNTGELFF. The CDR3 region has the DNA TGTGCCACCCTCGGACAGGGGAACACCGGGGAGCTGTTTTTT.

The chain uses TRBV9 and TRBJ1-4, with D tentatively TRBD1 (6 bases). The length of the CDR3 is 14 residues. V dropped 5 bases and J dropped 7 bases, with 15 bases sitting between them. The germline V gene encodes CDR1 SGDLS and CDR2 YYNGEE. The CDR3 is CASSADRPGEKLFF. As DNA, the CDR3 is TGTGCCAGCAGTGCCGACAGGCCCGGTGAAAAACTGTTTTTT.

The gene calls are TRBV2 and TRBJ2-3; 12 bases match TRBD2. Germline V lookup: CDR1 SNHLY, CDR2 FYNNEI. The CDR3 loop spans 16 amino acids. V was pared by 6 bases and J by 3 bases, with 7 bases of the junction left unmatched. CDR3 sequence reads: CASSDPGTSGTDTQYF. In DNA, the CDR3 is TGTGCCAGCAGCGATCCCGGGACTAGCGGGACAGATACGCAGTATTTT.

This clone was counted only a few times. The chain combines TRBV15 with TRBJ1-2; no reliable D call. The CDR3 spans 14 residues. Germline V lookup: CDR1 LNHNV, CDR2 YYDKDF (reference sequence). V was pared by 1 base and J by 3 bases, with 9 bases between. The CDR3 loop is CATSRGGTDYGYTF. The DNA for the CDR3 is TGTGCCACCAGCAGAGGGGGAACAGACTATGGCTACACCTTC.

On this clone itself: The same CDR3 can be traced to other DNA sequences in this sample. The gene calls are TRBV5-4 and TRBJ1-2, with D possibly TRBD1 on 5 matching bases. The CDR3 runs to 14 residues. V shed 4 bases and J shed 2 bases, with 12 bases lying between them. CDR1 is SGHNT and CDR2 is YYREEE in the germline V gene (reference sequence). DNA of the CDR3: TGTGCCAGCAGCCTCACCCAGGGAAACTATGGCTACACCTTC. The encoded protein is CASSLTQGNYGYTF. Filled out from reference TRBV5-4 and TRBJ1-2, the complete variable domain reads ETGVTQSPTHLIKTRGQQVTLRCSSQSGHNTVSWYQQALGQGPQFIFQYYREEENGRGNFPPRFSGLQFPNYSSELNVNALELDDSALYLCASSLTQGNYGYTFGSGTRLTVV.

About this clone itself: The sample contains more than one DNA sequence encoding this CDR3. The rearrangement uses TRBV20-1 and TRBJ1-1; D not resolved. Germline loops: CDR1 DFQATT, CDR2 SNEGSKA (reference sequence). With 6 bases removed from V and 2 bases from J, the gap between germline ends came to 7 bases. The CDR3 runs to 11 residues. This CDR3 is CSAPDNTEAFF. Here the CDR3 DNA reads TGCAGTGCCCCCGATAACACTGAAGCTTTCTTT.

This chain's CDR3 is CASGYDRVNYGYTF. The CDR3 bases are TGTGCCAGCGGATACGACAGGGTGAACTATGGCTACACCTTC. The genes are TRBV3-1 (or the pseudogene TRBV3-2) and TRBJ1-2; the match to TRBD1 covers 7 bases. This CDR3 region has 14 residues. Germline CDR1 is LGHDT and CDR2 is YNNKEL (reference sequence). V lost 8 bases to trimming and J lost 2 bases; unmatched junction nucleotides: 8.

The rearrangement uses TRBV7-3 and TRBJ2-3; tentatively, D is TRBD2 (5 bases). V lost 2 bases and J 2 bases, leaving 14 bases between the germline ends. From germline, CDR1 is SGHTA and CDR2 FQGTGA. The CDR3 length is 16 residues. The CDR3: CASSLVSGRITDTQYF. The CDR3 DNA reads TGTGCCAGCAGCTTAGTGTCGGGGAGAATCACAGATACGCAGTATTTT.

This chain joins TRBV5-1 and TRBJ2-3, with 9 bases that match TRBD1. Germline V lookup: CDR1 SGHRS, CDR2 YFSETQ. V dropped 2 bases and J dropped 2; count of bases not matched to a gene: 12. The CDR3 runs 18 residues. The DNA of the CDR3 is TGCGCCAGCAGCTTAGACAGGGGGGAAATGGCCTCCACAGATACGCAGTATTTT. This translates into CASSLDRGEMASTDTQYF.

V and J are TRBV5-4 and TRBJ2-3; D remains unclear. V was clipped by 6 bases and J by 2 bases, with 13 bases between them. CDR3 length: 14 residues. Germline V CDR1 and CDR2: SGHNT, YYREEE (reference sequence). CDR3 nucleotide sequence: TGTGCCAGCAACTTTGACACGTCCACAGATACGCAGTATTTT. It encodes CASNFDTSTDTQYF.